This is a list of T cell receptor beta chains from one sample in a study of blood T cell repertoires in COVID-19. Some clones are missing from TCRdb's copy, which holds only in-frame ones; the method was immunoSEQ multiplex PCR. The repertoire holds a few hundred thousand clones, with 87% as singletons. The sequenced sample consisted of peripheral blood. The receptors here all came from a woman younger than 30 who had recovered from COVID-19. Both conserved end residues are trimmed from each CDR3.

TRBV21-1 | ATGQAGMNTEAF
TRBV2 | ASSRDRLNTEAF
TRBV6-5 | ASRTGDYTEAF
TRBV7-9 | ATGQGQETQY
TRBV7-3 | ASSPKGSNQPQH
TRBV2 | ASRGGRVNYGYT
TRBV28 | ASSLPVGGSGEQF
TRBV19 | ASSDRAGVYNEQF
TRBV7-3 | ASSSDGDSEAF
TRBV29-1 | SVEDRYGALSYNEQF
TRBV4-1 | ASSHTGNTEAF
TRBV11-2 | ASSLDLEQF
TRBV7-9 | ASSSQGFLPYEQY
TRBV7-9 | ASSPGKGGGSYNEQF
TRBV19 | ASSTGHGVEPQH
TRBV25-1 | ASSESGTSGTYNEQF
TRBV19 | ASSEVDYLLELF
TRBV18 | ASSLLSGTSGSNEQF
TRBV11-3 | ASSLDQTYEQY
TRBV9 | ASSVYGGAQETQY
TRBV13 | ASSLQTGELF
TRBV19 | ASSFLAGGNEQF
TRBV11-2 | ASSFGAGLNQPQH
TRBV12-3/TRBV12-4 | ASSLFSGLRPY
TRBV15 | ATRGGRDGYT
TRBV28 | ASRGQNYEQY
TRBV19 | ASKAGETNTGELF
TRBV19 | ASSRGLAGGGETQY
TRBV11-2 | ASSRGNEQF
TRBV6-5 | ASSYSIGGGYT
TRBV6-2/TRBV6-3 | ASSPPLATISNTGELF
TRBV9 | ASSATSGGETQY
TRBV10-2 | ASSAFGTGRETQY
TRBV12-5 | ASGFIAGRDTQY
TRBV6-7 | ASSYSGSGKGPRASTDTQY